The 24 T cell receptor beta chains below were found in one sample sequenced in a study of radiotherapy plus CTLA-4 blockade in lung cancer. Repertoires were generated with immunoSEQ multiplex PCR, while TCRdb's copy carries only in-frame clones and drops some. The table records 11,000 to 15,000 clones, roughly 72% of them present only once. Sample: peripheral blood, taken from a patient treated with radiotherapy plus ipilimumab. All receptors come from a human donor with non-small cell lung cancer whose response to radiotherapy plus ipilimumab could not be evaluated.

V usage is TRBV19 and J usage is TRBJ1-1; D not resolved. In germline, CDR1 is LNHDA, CDR2 SQIVND (reference sequence). The CDR3 consists of 15 residues. The V end was cut by 3 bases, the J end by 3 bases, with 14 bases between. The CDR3 DNA is TGTGCCAGTAGTATTATAGGTGGGAGGGACACTGAAGCTTTCTTT. This sequence encodes CASSIIGGRDTEAFF.

The CDR3 DNA is TGTGCCAGCAAGGGCCAACGGGGAGACACCGGGGAGCTGTTTTTT. Translating it yields CASKGQRGDTGELFF. The chain links TRBV6-6 to TRBJ2-2; TRBD2 is a possible D gene (5 bases). V lost 7 bases to trimming and J lost 3 bases, with 15 bases between them. Germline V CDR1 and CDR2: MNHNY, SVGAGI (reference sequence). CDR3 length: 15 residues.

CDR3 coding DNA: TGTGCCAGCAGCTCTCCCAGGGGTTCCTACGAGCAGTACTTC. It translates to CASSSPRGSYEQYF. This chain connects TRBV7-9 to TRBJ2-7; D is possibly TRBD1 (6 bases). Germline lookup yields CDR1 SEHNR and CDR2 FQNEAQ (reference sequence). The ends were cut back, 4 bases at V and 1 base at J, with 11 bases in the middle. This CDR3 spans 14 amino acids.

The chain joins TRBV5-1 to TRBJ2-1; the match to TRBD2 covers 9 bases. The germline CDR1 and CDR2 sequences are SGHRS and YFSETQ. This CDR3 region has 16 residues. The V segment lost 0 bases and the J segment 8 bases; nucleotides outside the gene matches: 9. CDR3 nucleotides: TGCGCCAGCAGCTTGGGCACTAGCGGGCTCAGCGATGAGCAGTTCTTC. Translation: CASSLGTSGLSDEQFF.

This chain links TRBV27 with TRBJ2-7; 8 nucleotides line up with TRBD2. The J segment lost 2 bases and the V segment lost 4 bases, leaving 4 bases of the junction unmatched. The CDR3 covers 14 residues. Germline V gene lookup returns CDR1 MNHEY and CDR2 SMNVEV (reference sequence). The CDR3 DNA is TGTGCCAGCAGTTCACTAGCGGACCCCTACGAGCAGTACTTC. Its protein is CASSSLADPYEQYF.

This chain connects TRBV30 to TRBJ2-3; 9 bases map to TRBD2. J gave up 1 base and V 3 bases, and 8 bases lay outside the gene matches. The germline V gene encodes CDR1 GTSNPN and CDR2 SVGIG (reference sequence). The CDR3 runs to 16 residues. CDR3 in DNA: TGTGCCTGGAGCTATTCCTTAGCGGGGGGCACAGATACGCAGTATTTT. Translating it yields CAWSYSLAGGTDTQYF.

A single count supports this clone. The chain combines TRBV29-1 with TRBJ1-2; D might be TRBD1 (6 bases). Germline CDR1 reads SQVTM; CDR2 reads ANQGSEA. The V gene lost 3 bases and the J gene lost 14 bases, with 16 bases spanning the gap. The CDR3 spans 11 residues. This chain's CDR3 is CSVDRGPSGTF. The CDR3 nucleotides read TGCAGCGTTGACAGGGGCCCCTCGGGAACCTTC.

The chain employs TRBV5-1 and TRBJ1-1; D remains ambiguous. The germline V gene has CDR1 SGHRS and CDR2 YFSETQ. The V and J ends lost 1 base and 1 base respectively, with 11 bases between them. This CDR3 is built from 15 residues. The chain's CDR3 is CASSLQLGENTEAFF. CDR3 DNA sequence: TGCGCCAGCAGCTTGCAGCTCGGAGAGAACACTGAAGCTTTCTTT.

The chain employs TRBV25-1 and TRBJ1-1; TRBD1 matches at 11 bases. This CDR3 has 11 amino acids. Trimming at V came to 8 bases and at J to 9 bases, leaving 2 bases not matched to a gene. CDR1 MGHDK and CDR2 SYGVNS come from the germline V gene. The CDR3 sequence: CASGTGGKAFF. Written as DNA, the CDR3 is TGTGCCAGCGGGACAGGGGGTAAAGCTTTCTTT.

This clone was seen a handful of times. This chain connects TRBV11-2 to TRBJ2-3, with 7 nucleotides matching TRBD2. Germline values: CDR1 SGHAT, CDR2 FQNNGV. The CDR3 has 18 residues. J lost 2 bases, V lost 3 bases, and 14 bases had no gene match. The CDR3 DNA follows: TGTGCCAGCAGCTTTGCGGCCCCTGGCGGGGGAACCACAGATACGCAGTATTTT. Amino acids: CASSFAAPGGGTTDTQYF.

The J gene is TRBJ2-3, the V gene TRBV7-8; the match to TRBD1 covers 8 bases. CDR1 is SGHVS and CDR2 is FQNEAQ in the germline V gene. The CDR3 consists of 17 residues. The trim removed 4 bases at V and 4 bases at J, leaving 13 bases unmatched. The CDR3 nucleotides read TGTGCCAGCAGCTCACGTTATCAGGGGGCTCAGGCAGATACGCAGTATTTT. Protein sequence: CASSSRYQGAQADTQYF.

This clone came up a few times. The chain employs TRBV12-5 and TRBJ1-2, with TRBD1 matching 10 bases. This CDR3 spans 12 amino acids. The V gene end was trimmed by 6 bases and the J gene end by 7 bases; junction bases not matched to a gene: 2. Germline assignment: CDR1 LGHNT and CDR2 FRNRAP. CDR3 protein: CASGDRGIGYTF. DNA of the CDR3: TGTGCTAGTGGGGACAGGGGGATTGGCTACACCTTC.

This clone showed up just once. The rearrangement joins TRBV4-1 to TRBJ1-2; D might be TRBD1 (6 bases). The CDR3 consists of 19 residues. With 0 bases removed from V and 4 bases from J, the gap between germline ends came to 24 bases. The germline V gene encodes CDR1 MGHRA and CDR2 YSYEKL. CDR3 sequence: CASSQDRFQTRGVTYGYTF. CDR3 nucleotide sequence: TGCGCCAGCAGCCAAGATCGGTTCCAAACCAGGGGAGTCACCTATGGCTACACCTTC.

The chain carries TRBV10-3 and TRBJ2-3; no clear D gene. Trimming cost V 7 bases and J 5 bases, with 7 bases left between them. CDR3 length: 11 amino acids. Germline assignment: CDR1 ENHRY and CDR2 SYGVKD. The CDR3 reads CAITEEDTQYF. CDR3 DNA: TGTGCCATCACCGAGGAAGATACGCAGTATTTT.

CDR3 amino acids: CASSRQSGGASLYEQFF. The CDR3 DNA sequence: TGTGCCAGCAGTCGTCAAAGCGGGGGGGCCTCACTGTATGAGCAGTTCTTC. The chain has TRBV7-2 and TRBJ2-1; 10 bases are shared with TRBD2. The CDR3 runs to 17 residues. CDR1 SGHTA and CDR2 FQGNSA come from the germline V gene. J lost 8 bases, V lost 6 bases, and 16 bases had no gene match.

This clone was found a few times. This rearrangement joins TRBV4-3 to TRBJ2-5; 9 bases line up with TRBD2. This CDR3 comprises 15 residues. V gave up 8 bases and J gave up 5 bases; unmatched junction bases: 12. The germline V gene encodes CDR1 LGHNA and CDR2 YSLEER. CDR3 in amino acids: CASGPSGGRGETQYF. CDR3 DNA sequence: TGCGCCAGCGGACCCAGCGGGGGGCGGGGGGAGACCCAGTACTTC.

The V and J genes are TRBV4-1 and TRBJ1-5; the D is unclear. With 0 bases removed from V and 0 bases from J, the gap between germline ends came to 12 bases. CDR3 length: 17 amino acids. Germline values: CDR1 MGHRA, CDR2 YSYEKL. CDR3 amino acids: CASSQDRVSDSNQPQHF. The CDR3 coding sequence is TGCGCCAGCAGCCAAGATCGGGTTTCAGATAGCAATCAGCCCCAGCATTTT.

CDR3 in DNA: TGTGCCAGCAGCTCGGAGTGGGACAGGGGATCGGGTTATGGCTACACCTTC. Encoded protein: CASSSEWDRGSGYGYTF. The V and J genes are TRBV13 and TRBJ1-2; TRBD1 agrees at 10 bases. There are 17 residues in the CDR3. The V segment lost 4 bases and the J segment 5 bases; nucleotides outside the gene matches: 13. Germline V gives CDR1 PRHDT, CDR2 FYEKMQ (reference sequence). The variable domain in full, with the rest retrieved from reference TRBV13 and TRBJ1-2, is AAGVIQSPRHLIKEKRETATLKCYPIPRHDTVYWYQQGPGQDPQFLISFYEKMQSDKGSIPDRFSAQQFSDYHSELNMSSLELGDSALYFCASSSEWDRGSGYGYTFGSGTRLTVV.

J is TRBJ2-4 and V is TRBV15; D perhaps matches TRBD1 (5 bases). The CDR3 runs to 14 residues. Germline V CDR1 and CDR2: LNHNV, YYDKDF (reference sequence). V shed 8 bases and J shed 2 bases, with 13 bases lying between them. CDR3 in DNA: TGTGCCACCGGTAATAGGGGAACCAAAAACATTCAGTACTTC. Protein sequence: CATGNRGTKNIQYF.

This rearrangement joins TRBV7-7 to TRBJ2-5; TRBD2 is a possible D gene (6 bases). With 5 bases removed from V and 4 bases from J, the gap between germline ends came to 20 bases. The germline V gene encodes CDR1 SSHAT and CDR2 FNYEAQ (reference sequence). This CDR3 contains 16 residues. The CDR3 DNA follows: TGTGCCAGCAGCACCTTCACGGAGGGGAGAGGAGAGACCCAGTACTTC. This sequence encodes CASSTFTEGRGETQYF.

This clone was counted once. The CDR3 reads CASSQGQGPYEQYF. DNA for the CDR3: TGCGCCAGCAGCCAAGGACAGGGGCCCTACGAGCAGTACTTC. This chain joins TRBV5-1 and TRBJ2-7; 9 positions match TRBD1. Germline trimming cut 4 bases from V and 2 bases from J; bases unmatched to any gene: 4. The CDR3 is 14 amino acids. Per germline, CDR1 SGHRS and CDR2 YFSETQ.

The chain employs TRBV5-4 and TRBJ1-2; TRBD1 is a possible D gene (5 bases). The CDR3 consists of 14 residues. The V end was cut by 7 bases, the J end by 10 bases, with 23 bases between. Germline lookup yields CDR1 SGHNT and CDR2 YYREEE (reference sequence). The chain's CDR3 is CASGPGTGVLDYTF. CDR3 bases: TGTGCCAGCGGACCCGGGACTGGTGTTTTGGACTACACCTTC.

In regard to this clone: In the same sample, other DNA sequences code for this CDR3. The chain combines TRBV2 with TRBJ1-5; 8 bases line up with TRBD1. CDR1 is SNHLY and CDR2 is FYNNEI in the germline V gene. The CDR3 sequence is 16 residues long. Trimming cost V 7 bases and J 3 bases; bases outside gene matches: 11. CDR3: CASTKGTGQNNQPQHF. The CDR3 DNA reads TGTGCCAGCACTAAGGGGACAGGTCAAAACAATCAGCCCCAGCATTTT.

This clone was picked up one time. The rearrangement uses TRBV5-1 and TRBJ1-2, with 11 bases that match TRBD1. CDR3 length equals 16 residues. Germline-derived CDR1 and CDR2 are SGHRS and YFSETQ. V lost 5 bases, J lost 4 bases, and 10 bases stayed unmatched. For the CDR3, the DNA is TGCGCCAGCAGTGATGGGTCCGGGACAGGGGGCTATGGCTACACCTTC. It is translated as CASSDGSGTGGYGYTF.